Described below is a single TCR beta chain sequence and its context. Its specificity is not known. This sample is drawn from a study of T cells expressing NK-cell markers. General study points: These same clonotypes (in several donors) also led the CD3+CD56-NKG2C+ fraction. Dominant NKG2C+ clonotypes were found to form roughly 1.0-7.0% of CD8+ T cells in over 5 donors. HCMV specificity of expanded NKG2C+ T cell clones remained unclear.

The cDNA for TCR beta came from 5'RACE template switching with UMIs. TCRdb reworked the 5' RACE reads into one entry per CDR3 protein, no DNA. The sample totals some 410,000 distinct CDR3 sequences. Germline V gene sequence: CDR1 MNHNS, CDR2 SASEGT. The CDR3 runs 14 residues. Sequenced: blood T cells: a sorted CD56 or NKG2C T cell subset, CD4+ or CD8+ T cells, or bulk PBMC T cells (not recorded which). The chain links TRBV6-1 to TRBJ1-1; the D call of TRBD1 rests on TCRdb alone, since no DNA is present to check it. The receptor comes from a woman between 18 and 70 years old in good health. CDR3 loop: CASSPDRGGTEAFF.